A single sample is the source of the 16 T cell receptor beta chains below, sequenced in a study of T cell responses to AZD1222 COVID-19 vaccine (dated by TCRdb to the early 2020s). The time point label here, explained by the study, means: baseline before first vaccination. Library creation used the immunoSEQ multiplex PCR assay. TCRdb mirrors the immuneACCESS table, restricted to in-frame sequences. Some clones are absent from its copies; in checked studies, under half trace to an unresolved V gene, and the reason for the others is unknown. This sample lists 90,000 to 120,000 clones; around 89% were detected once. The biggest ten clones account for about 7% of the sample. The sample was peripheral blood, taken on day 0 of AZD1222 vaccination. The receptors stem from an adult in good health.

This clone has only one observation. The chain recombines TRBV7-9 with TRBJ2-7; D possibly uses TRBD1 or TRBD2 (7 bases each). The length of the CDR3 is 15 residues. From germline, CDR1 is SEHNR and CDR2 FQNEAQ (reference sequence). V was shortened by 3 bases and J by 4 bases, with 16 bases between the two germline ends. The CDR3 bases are TGTGCCAGCAGCTTGCTCAGGGGGGGCCTTTACGAGCAGTACTTC. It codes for CASSLLRGGLYEQYF.

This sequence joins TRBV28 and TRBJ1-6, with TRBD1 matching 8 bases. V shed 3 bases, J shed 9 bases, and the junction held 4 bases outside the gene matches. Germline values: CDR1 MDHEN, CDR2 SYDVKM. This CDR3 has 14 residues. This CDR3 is CASSFGTGSSPLHF. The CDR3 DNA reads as TGTGCCAGCAGTTTTGGGACAGGATCTTCACCCCTCCACTTT.

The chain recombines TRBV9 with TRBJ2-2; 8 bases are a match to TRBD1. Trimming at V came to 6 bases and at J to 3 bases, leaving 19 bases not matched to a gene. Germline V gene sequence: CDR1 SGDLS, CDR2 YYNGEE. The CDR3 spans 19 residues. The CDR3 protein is CASTKSQGATLGDTGELFF. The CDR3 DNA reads TGTGCCAGCACAAAGAGTCAGGGGGCAACATTGGGAGACACCGGGGAGCTGTTTTTT. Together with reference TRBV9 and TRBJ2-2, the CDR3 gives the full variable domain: DSGVTQTPKHLITATGQRVTLRCSPRSGDLSVYWYQQSLDQGLQFLIQYYNGEERAKGNILERFSAQQFPDLHSELNLSSLELGDSALYFCASTKSQGATLGDTGELFFGEGSRLTVL.

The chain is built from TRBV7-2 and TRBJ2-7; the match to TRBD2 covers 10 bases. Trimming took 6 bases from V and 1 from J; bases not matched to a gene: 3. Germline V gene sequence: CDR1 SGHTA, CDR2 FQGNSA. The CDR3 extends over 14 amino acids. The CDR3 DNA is TGTGCCAGCAGAAGGACTAGCGGTTCCTACGAGCAGTACTTC. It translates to CASRRTSGSYEQYF.

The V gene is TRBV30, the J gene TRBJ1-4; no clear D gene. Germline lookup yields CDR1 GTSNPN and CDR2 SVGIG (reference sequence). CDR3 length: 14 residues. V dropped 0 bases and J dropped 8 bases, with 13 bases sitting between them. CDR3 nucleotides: TGTGCCTGGAGTGTCCGGCAAAAAGGGGAAAAACTGTTTTTT. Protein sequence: CAWSVRQKGEKLFF.

As DNA, the CDR3 is TGTGCCAGCGCGGGGGAGGGGTACTATGGCTACACCTTC. Residues: CASAGEGYYGYTF. This chain links TRBV12-3 or TRBV12-4 with TRBJ1-2, with D possibly TRBD1 on 5 matching bases. The CDR3 consists of 13 residues. The V gene lost 8 bases and the J gene lost 3 bases, with 13 bases spanning the gap.

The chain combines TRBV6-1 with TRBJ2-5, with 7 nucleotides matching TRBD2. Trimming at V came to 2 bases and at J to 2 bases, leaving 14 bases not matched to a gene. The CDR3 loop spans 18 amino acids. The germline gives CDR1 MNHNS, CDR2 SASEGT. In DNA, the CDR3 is TGTGCCAGCAGTGAAAATAATCTTAGGACTAGTAGACAAGAGACCCAGTACTTC. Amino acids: CASSENNLRTSRQETQYF.

In DNA, the CDR3 is TGTGCCAGCTCACCAACGGGACAGGTGTATTCACCCCTCCACTTT. As protein: CASSPTGQVYSPLHF. The V call is TRBV18, the J call TRBJ1-6, with 8 bases lining up with TRBD1. The germline V gene has CDR1 KGHSH and CDR2 LQKENI. The ends lost 2 bases at V and 8 bases at J; junction bases unmatched: 5. The CDR3 is 15 amino acids.

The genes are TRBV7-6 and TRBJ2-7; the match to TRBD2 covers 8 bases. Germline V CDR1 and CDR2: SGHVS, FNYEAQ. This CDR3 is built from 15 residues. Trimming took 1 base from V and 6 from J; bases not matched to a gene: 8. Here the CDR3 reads CASSLDPSGSGEQYF. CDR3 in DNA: TGTGCCAGCAGCTTAGATCCCAGCGGGAGTGGCGAGCAGTACTTC.

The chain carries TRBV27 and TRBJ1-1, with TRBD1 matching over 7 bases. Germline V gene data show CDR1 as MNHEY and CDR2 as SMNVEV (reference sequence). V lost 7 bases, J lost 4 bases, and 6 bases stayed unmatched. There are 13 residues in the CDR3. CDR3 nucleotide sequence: TGTGCCAGCATCCGACAGGGAGCCACTGAAGCTTTCTTT. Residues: CASIRQGATEAFF.

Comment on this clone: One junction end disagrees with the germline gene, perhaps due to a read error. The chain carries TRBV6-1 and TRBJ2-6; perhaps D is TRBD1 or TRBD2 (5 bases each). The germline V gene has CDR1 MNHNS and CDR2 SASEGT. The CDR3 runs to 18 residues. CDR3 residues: CASSETRDRPGGTNVLTF. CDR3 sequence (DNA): TGTGCCAGCAGTGAAACAAGGGACCGTCCGGGTGGGACCAACGTCCTGACTTTC.

The CDR3 loop reads CASSQPTGHNEQFF. The CDR3 DNA is TGTGCCAGCAGCCAACCGACGGGACACAATGAGCAGTTCTTC. The V call is TRBV5-4, the J call TRBJ2-1, with D possibly called TRBD1 or TRBD2 (5 bases each). Per germline, CDR1 SGHNT and CDR2 YYREEE (reference sequence). The CDR3 sequence is 14 residues long. Between the trimmed V and J ends, which lost 4 bases and 5 bases, there was a span of 13 bases.

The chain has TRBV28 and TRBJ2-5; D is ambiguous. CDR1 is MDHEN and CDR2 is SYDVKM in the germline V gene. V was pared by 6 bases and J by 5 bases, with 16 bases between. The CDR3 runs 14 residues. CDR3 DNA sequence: TGTGCCAGCAGCTCTGACTTCCCTGGGGAGACCCAGTACTTC. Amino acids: CASSSDFPGETQYF.

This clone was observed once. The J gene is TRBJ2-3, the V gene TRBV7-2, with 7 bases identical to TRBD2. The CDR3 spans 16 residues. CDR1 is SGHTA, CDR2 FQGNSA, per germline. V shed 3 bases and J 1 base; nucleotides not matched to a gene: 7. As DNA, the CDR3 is TGTGCCAGCAGCTTTAACCTTGGGGGGGGCACAGATACGCAGTATTTT. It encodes CASSFNLGGGTDTQYF.

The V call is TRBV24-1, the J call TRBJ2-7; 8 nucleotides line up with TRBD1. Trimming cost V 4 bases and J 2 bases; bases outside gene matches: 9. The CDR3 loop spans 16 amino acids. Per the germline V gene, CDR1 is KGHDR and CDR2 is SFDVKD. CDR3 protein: CATSDPRTGSAYEQYF. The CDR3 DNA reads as TGTGCCACCAGTGACCCCCGGACAGGGTCGGCCTACGAGCAGTACTTC.

The CDR3: CASRFQGLADAYNEQFF. As DNA, the CDR3 is TGTGCCAGCAGATTCCAGGGACTAGCGGACGCTTACAATGAGCAGTTCTTC. The chain has TRBV7-9 and TRBJ2-1; 11 bases line up with TRBD2. Per germline, CDR1 SEHNR and CDR2 FQNEAQ (reference sequence). The CDR3 consists of 17 residues. V dropped 6 bases and J dropped 4; count of bases not matched to a gene: 11.